This T cell receptor (beta chain) is drawn from a study of T cell responses to AZD1222 COVID-19 vaccine. Study results and limitations: Recipients of two AZD1222 doses showed rising Spike-specific TCR breadth and depth.

Produced via immunoSEQ multiplex PCR; TCRdb's table is partial and in-frame only. The table has about 130,000 clones, around nine tenths seen once. As for this clone: The target antigen is unknown.

Per germline, CDR1 DFQATT and CDR2 SNEGSKA (reference sequence). This CDR3 is built from 15 residues. J lost 3 bases, V lost 3 bases, and 5 bases had no gene match. The sequence was obtained from an adult in good health. The V call is TRBV20-1, the J call TRBJ2-3; 11 nucleotides match TRBD2. Sequenced material: peripheral blood, taken on day 0 of AZD1222 vaccination. The CDR3 nucleotides read TGCAGTGCTAGTTCTAGCGGGGGGTTGACAGATACGCAGTATTTT. The encoded protein is CSASSSGGLTDTQYF.